Reported below is one TCR beta chain. Its antigen remains unknown. Among the 120 or so subjects of the validation cohort, separate from the roughly 700-subject first cohort, were the donors. The sample belongs to a study of cytomegalovirus exposure and HLA in healthy donors. Turning to the study itself: The approximately 130 validation repertoires matched the approximately 670 first-cohort repertoires in platform, a later analysis reported. Whole-study findings and limits: Among TCR beta chains, those listed as cytomegalovirus-associated numbered about 160. In a later analysis, first-cohort TCR clusters were found to tend to co-occur in the approximately 110 validation repertoires.

The protocol was immunoSEQ multiplex PCR, while the TCRdb copy is restricted to in-frame clones and leaves out a portion. The sample has 200,000 or so clones; 84% are singletons. This CDR3 spans 14 amino acids. V lost 4 bases to trimming and J lost 6 bases; unmatched junction nucleotides: 8. The germline V gene encodes CDR1 GTSNPN and CDR2 SVGIG (reference sequence). This receptor was taken from a man between 18 and 35 years old in good health and CMV-seropositive. The sample taken for sequencing was PBMCs. The chain combines TRBV30 with TRBJ2-3; 9 nucleotides agree with TRBD2. CDR3 amino acids: CAWMRAGGDDTQYF. CDR3 DNA: TGTGCCTGGATGAGGGCGGGAGGGGACGATACGCAGTATTTT.